This TCR beta chain was observed in a study of blood T cell repertoires in COVID-19. Across the study: The United States, Italy and Spain supplied acute and convalescent COVID-19 samples.

With 5 bases clipped from V and 5 bases from J, the junction kept 4 bases outside the gene matches. The CDR3 totals 13 residues. Germline values: CDR1 LNHDA, CDR2 SQIVND (reference sequence). As processed by the authors: By means of reference gene primer amplification, nucleated cell counts were estimated. Produced via immunoSEQ multiplex PCR; TCRdb's table is partial and in-frame only. The V and J calls and clone size come from that table; D and trimming were worked out from the DNA. The profile covers 76,000 or so clones, with roughly nine tenths appearing a single time and roughly a sixth taken by the ten largest.

This chain connects TRBV19 to TRBJ2-3, with TRBD2 matching 7 bases. This TCR was sampled from a man at least 80 years old in a cohort sampled during active COVID-19. Sequenced input: peripheral blood. CDR3 sequence reads: CASSPGRVDTQYF. The CDR3, as DNA: TGTGCCAGTAGTCCAGGGAGGGTAGATACGCAGTATTTT.